This section outlines one T cell receptor (beta chain) sequence together with its context. Its target is unknown. This sample was taken from a study of cytomegalovirus exposure and HLA in healthy donors. Notes on the study in general: Most likely, a cluster of highly shared sequence variants arose as a sequencing artifact. Being productive about 87% or about 30% of the time was typical of most TCR beta V segments in an earlier analysis. In vitro, three CMV-associated chains proved specific for CMV antigens.

The CDR3 contains 17 residues. V gave up 4 bases and J gave up 2 bases; unmatched junction bases: 8. The germline V gene encodes CDR1 PRHDT and CDR2 FYEKMQ (reference sequence). 60 Vbeta and 13 Jbeta primers were used in PCR. Method: immunoSEQ multiplex PCR; TCRdb's copy keeps in-frame clones and lacks some. The sample shows about 120,000 clones, 75% of them seen only once. The chain links TRBV13 to TRBJ1-6; 7 bases line up with TRBD1. Sequencing was performed on PBMCs. This sequence originates from a woman in her thirties or forties in good health and CMV-seropositive. The CDR3 DNA is TGTGCCAGCAGCTGGGATACAGGGGACACCTATAATTCACCCCTCCACTTT. It encodes CASSWDTGDTYNSPLHF.